One sample yielded the 29 T cell receptor beta chains listed below, sequenced in a study of blood T cell repertoires in COVID-19 (dated by TCRdb to 2020 to 2022). Preparation of the library involved the immunoSEQ multiplex PCR assay. This immuneACCESS table, as held by TCRdb, lists in-frame sequences with V and J called but not all clones. Of the missing ones, under half trace to an unresolved V gene in checked studies; the others have no known cause. The sample includes about 47,000 clones, with around 80% observed a single time. The leading ten clones occupy just over 8.5% of the sample. The material sequenced was peripheral blood. These receptors were collected from a man aged 55 to 70 with acute or convalescent COVID-19.

This rearrangement joins TRBV30 to TRBJ1-5; a weak D match, TRBD1 (6 bases). Trimming left V 2 bases short and J 3 bases short, with 8 bases between. CDR3 length equals 13 residues. Per the germline V gene, CDR1 is GTSNPN and CDR2 is SVGIG (reference sequence). The DNA of the CDR3 is TGTGCCTGGAGTCGGACAGACAATCAGCCCCAGCATTTT. It yields the protein CAWSRTDNQPQHF.

This rearrangement joins TRBV9 to TRBJ1-1; D may be TRBD1 (5 bases). Trimming stripped 3 bases from V and 1 base from J, with 10 bases between. Germline-derived CDR1 and CDR2 are SGDLS and YYNGEE. The CDR3 covers 14 residues. The CDR3 DNA sequence: TGTGCCAGCAGCGGATCAACAGGGAACACTGAAGCTTTCTTT. It encodes CASSGSTGNTEAFF.

The genes are TRBV2 and TRBJ2-5; TRBD2 matches at 12 bases. Unmatched junction bases numbered 11, after V lost 1 base and J lost 5 bases. Per germline, CDR1 SNHLY and CDR2 FYNNEI. The CDR3 extends over 18 amino acids. The CDR3 DNA sequence: TGTGCCAGCAGTGAAGGACTAGCGGGGGCATCATTGTGGGAGACCCAGTACTTC. Protein sequence: CASSEGLAGASLWETQYF.

The chain has TRBV12-2 and TRBJ1-1; no DNA check was done on the table's D call, TRBD1. TRBV12-2 is a documented pseudogene. The CDR3 runs 16 residues. For the CDR3, the DNA is TGTGCAAGTCGCCCCTCCCGGAAGGGGGCGTCCACTGAAGCTTTCTTT. Translated: CASRPSRKGASTEAFF.

The chain recombines TRBV6-6 with TRBJ1-1; D unclear. Germline V gene lookup returns CDR1 MNHNY and CDR2 SVGAGI (reference sequence). The CDR3 is 16 amino acids. The V end lost 0 bases, the J end lost 0 bases, and 11 bases lay between the germline ends. CDR3 DNA: TGTGCCAGCAGTTACTCGAAGGCCGGAGTGAACACTGAAGCTTTCTTT. It codes for CASSYSKAGVNTEAFF.

DNA for the CDR3: TGCGCCAGCAGTGAGAGGACAGGGAGTTTTGGGACCCAGTACTTC. The encoded protein is CASSERTGSFGTQYF. This rearrangement joins TRBV10-1 to TRBJ2-5; TRBD1 matches 8 bases. V shed 2 bases, J shed 7 bases, and the junction held 9 bases outside the gene matches. Germline loops: CDR1 WNHNN, CDR2 SYGVQD (reference sequence). The CDR3 has 15 amino acids.

The chain joins TRBV4-1 to TRBJ1-1; D is uncertain. Trimming took 0 bases from V and 1 from J, leaving 3 bases between them. CDR3 size: 13 residues. CDR1 is MGHRA and CDR2 is YSYEKL in the germline V gene. The CDR3 protein is CASSQDRNTEAFF. DNA of the CDR3: TGCGCCAGCAGCCAAGATAGGAACACTGAAGCTTTCTTT.

The chain has TRBV3-1 (or the pseudogene TRBV3-2) and TRBJ1-1; D is undetermined. The CDR3 is made up of 14 amino acids. The germline CDR1 and CDR2 sequences are LGHDT and YNNKEL (reference sequence). The ends were cut back, 7 bases at V and 5 bases at J, with 17 bases in the middle. CDR3 nucleotides: TGTGCCAGCATCCGGAGGGAAGGAGGGACTGAAGCTTTCTTT. It codes for CASIRREGGTEAFF.

The CDR3 DNA reads TGTGCCAGCAGCTTAGGAGAAATTAATTCACCCCTCCACTTT. Translated: CASSLGEINSPLHF. The chain employs TRBV7-8 and TRBJ1-6; D is uncertain. Trimming took 1 base from V and 6 from J, leaving 7 bases between them. This CDR3 contains 14 residues. Germline V gene sequence: CDR1 SGHVS, CDR2 FQNEAQ.

The chain uses TRBV7-2 and TRBJ2-3, with 10 bases fitting TRBD2. Germline values: CDR1 SGHTA, CDR2 FQGNSA. With 5 bases clipped from V and 1 base from J, the junction kept 6 bases outside the gene matches. CDR3 length: 16 residues. The CDR3: CASSLSSGGGTDTQYF. In DNA form, the CDR3 reads TGTGCCAGCAGCCTTTCTAGCGGGGGAGGCACAGATACGCAGTATTTT.

The chain is built from TRBV11-2 and TRBJ2-7; TRBD1 aligns across 9 bases. CDR3 length: 18 residues. Germline loops: CDR1 SGHAT, CDR2 FQNNGV. Trimming took 5 bases from V and 2 from J; bases not matched to a gene: 16. CDR3 residues: CASSLGQGGERGTYEQYF. CDR3 sequence (DNA): TGTGCCAGCAGCCTGGGACAGGGAGGGGAAAGGGGCACCTACGAGCAGTACTTC.

This chain connects TRBV12-3 or TRBV12-4 to TRBJ1-6, with 7 bases identical to TRBD1. Trimming removed 6 bases from V and 4 bases from J; junction bases left unmatched: 0. This CDR3 region has 13 residues. This chain's CDR3 is CASRGQYNSPLHF. The CDR3 region has the DNA TGTGCCAGCAGGGGACAGTATAATTCACCCCTCCACTTT.

This rearrangement joins TRBV19 to TRBJ1-2; 9 bases agree with TRBD1. The trim removed 5 bases at V and 5 bases at J, leaving 6 bases unmatched. This CDR3 contains 14 residues. Per the germline V gene, CDR1 is LNHDA and CDR2 is SQIVND (reference sequence). Written as DNA, the CDR3 is TGTGCCAGTAGTTTACAGGGGGCGCGGTATGGCTACACCTTC. This gives the protein CASSLQGARYGYTF.

This CDR3 reads CASSPLPGQGAREQYF. The CDR3, as DNA: TGTGCCAGCTCACCATTACCGGGACAGGGGGCGCGTGAGCAGTACTTC. The chain recombines TRBV18 with TRBJ2-7, with 12 bases fitting TRBD1. Germline V CDR1 and CDR2: KGHSH, LQKENI. The CDR3 sequence is 16 residues long. V was pared by 2 bases and J by 7 bases, with 9 bases of the junction left unmatched.

The chain carries TRBV11-2 and TRBJ2-2, with D unclear. Trimming took off 2 bases at V and 4 bases at J, with 11 bases between the two ends. Germline V gene data show CDR1 as SGHAT and CDR2 as FQNNGV. This CDR3 has 15 residues. This CDR3 is CASSLFNLGTGELFF. CDR3 DNA sequence: TGTGCCAGCAGCTTATTCAATCTAGGCACCGGGGAGCTGTTTTTT.

This clone was found once. The chain is built from TRBV6-5 and TRBJ2-1; D might be TRBD1 (5 bases). CDR1 is MNHEY and CDR2 is SVGAGI in the germline V gene. This CDR3 has 15 residues. V was clipped by 6 bases and J by 1 base, with 13 bases between them. The DNA of the CDR3 is TGTGCCAGCAGACCAGGGTTTGGGTCCTACAATGAGCAGTTCTTC. This sequence encodes CASRPGFGSYNEQFF.

The chain couples TRBV4-1 to TRBJ1-2; 9 nucleotides match TRBD1. This CDR3 region has 13 residues. Unmatched junction bases numbered 3, after V lost 3 bases and J lost 7 bases. Germline lookup yields CDR1 MGHRA and CDR2 YSYEKL. The CDR3 sequence: CASSQGQGLGYTF. The CDR3 DNA reads as TGCGCCAGCAGCCAGGGACAGGGCCTTGGCTACACCTTC.

This chain connects TRBV29-1 to TRBJ1-2; 10 nucleotides agree with TRBD1. There are 14 residues in the CDR3. V was pared by 6 bases and J by 3 bases, with 7 bases of the junction left unmatched. Germline assignment: CDR1 SQVTM and CDR2 ANQGSEA. The CDR3 reads CSVQGTGVDYGYTF. CDR3 nucleotides: TGCAGCGTCCAAGGGACAGGGGTCGACTATGGCTACACCTTC. Full variable domain (rest looked up from reference TRBV29-1 and TRBJ1-2): SAVISQKPSRDICQRGTSLTIQCQVDSQVTMMFWYRQQPGQSLTLIATANQGSEATYESGFVIDKFPISRPNLTFSTLTVSNMSPEDSSIYLCSVQGTGVDYGYTFGSGTRLTVV.

The rearrangement links TRBV11-2 to TRBJ1-1; D remains unclear. Trimming removed 5 bases at V and 0 bases at J, with 7 bases between. Germline loops: CDR1 SGHAT, CDR2 FQNNGV. There are 13 residues in the CDR3. The CDR3 DNA reads TGTGCCAGCAGCCGAACAGTGAACACTGAAGCTTTCTTT. It is translated as CASSRTVNTEAFF. The complete variable domain, with remaining parts taken from reference TRBV11-2 and TRBJ1-1, reads EAGVAQSPRYKIIEKRQSVAFWCNPISGHATLYWYQQILGQGPKLLIQFQNNGVVDDSQLPKDRFSAERLKGVDSTLKIQPAKLEDSAVYLCASSRTVNTEAFFGQGTRLTVV.

This sequence joins TRBV29-1 and TRBJ1-1, with a weak D call TRBD1 (6 bases). The CDR3 has 9 residues. The germline gives CDR1 SQVTM, CDR2 ANQGSEA. V gave up 6 bases and J gave up 11 bases, with 10 bases separating them. CDR3 residues: CSVPGHAFF. DNA for the CDR3: TGCAGCGTCCCGGGACATGCTTTCTTT.

This clone was seen a handful of times. Other DNA sequences of this sample code for an identical CDR3. The V and J genes are TRBV12-5 and TRBJ1-1; 7 positions match TRBD1. Trimming cost V 0 bases and J 3 bases; bases outside gene matches: 1. The CDR3 covers 14 residues. The V gene's germline CDR1 is LGHNT and CDR2 FRNRAP. The CDR3 sequence: CASGLVQGHTEAFF. In DNA, the CDR3 is TGTGCTAGTGGTTTGGTACAGGGGCACACTGAAGCTTTCTTT.

The V gene is TRBV4-1, the J gene TRBJ2-3; TRBD1 matches at 7 bases. CDR3 length equals 15 residues. The germline CDR1 and CDR2 sequences are MGHRA and YSYEKL. V dropped 4 bases and J dropped 2; count of bases not matched to a gene: 6. CDR3 bases: TGCGCCAGCAGCCTTCGGGACAGCCCCACAGATACGCAGTATTTT. This encodes CASSLRDSPTDTQYF.

This clone was seen only a few times. The chain combines TRBV20-1 with TRBJ1-4, with D perhaps TRBD1 (5 bases). Trimming took 6 bases from V and 7 from J, leaving 9 bases between them. Germline V gene sequence: CDR1 DFQATT, CDR2 SNEGSKA (reference sequence). The CDR3 consists of 11 residues. The CDR3 DNA is TGCAGTGCCCGGGGGGTTGAAAAACTGTTTTTT. Its translation: CSARGVEKLFF.

This sequence joins TRBV24-1 and TRBJ2-1; D is undetermined. From germline, CDR1 is KGHDR and CDR2 SFDVKD. Trimming shortened V by 3 bases and J by 9 bases, and 8 bases separated the two germline ends. This CDR3 spans 12 amino acids. The CDR3 sequence: CATSDPYFEQFF. In DNA, the CDR3 is TGTGCCACCAGTGATCCCTATTTTGAGCAGTTCTTC.

The chain is built from TRBV7-2 and TRBJ2-7, with 10 bases identical to TRBD2. The CDR3 contains 14 residues. Germline V CDR1 and CDR2: SGHTA, FQGNSA. The V and J ends lost 5 bases and 4 bases, in that order; junction bases with no gene match: 5. CDR3 protein: CASSVSGGSYEQYF. The DNA for the CDR3 is TGTGCCAGCAGCGTTAGCGGGGGGTCTTACGAGCAGTACTTC. The whole variable domain, filled in from reference TRBV7-2 and TRBJ2-7, reads GAGVSQSPSNKVTEKGKDVELRCDPISGHTALYWYRQSLGQGLEFLIYFQGNSAPDKSGLPSDRFSAERTGGSVSTLTIQRTQQEDSAVYLCASSVSGGSYEQYFGPGTRLTVT.

The J gene is TRBJ2-7, the V gene TRBV27; 10 bases are a match to TRBD1. This CDR3 is 15 amino acids long. Germline loops: CDR1 MNHEY, CDR2 SMNVEV (reference sequence). V was clipped by 5 bases and J by 4 bases; unmatched bases: 8. CDR3 sequence reads: CASSTRTGGNYEQYF. The CDR3 DNA reads TGTGCCAGCAGTACACGGACAGGGGGTAATTACGAGCAGTACTTC.

This clone was picked up a small number of times. The chain employs TRBV2 and TRBJ1-1, with D uncertain. V dropped 2 bases and J dropped 3 bases, with 10 bases sitting between them. This CDR3 has 14 residues. Germline V lookup: CDR1 SNHLY, CDR2 FYNNEI. CDR3 in DNA: TGTGCCAGCAGTGAAACAGAACTTTACACTGAAGCTTTCTTT. Amino acids: CASSETELYTEAFF.

The rearrangement joins TRBV6-5 to TRBJ2-7, with 7 bases identical to TRBD2. Germline V gives CDR1 MNHEY, CDR2 SVGAGI. The CDR3 extends over 13 amino acids. After removal of 2 bases from V and 4 bases from J, the junction contained 2 bases not matched to a gene. In nucleotides, the CDR3 is TGTGCCAGCAGTTACCCGGGGGGATACGAGCAGTACTTC. Its translation is CASSYPGGYEQYF.

The V gene is TRBV11-2, the J gene TRBJ1-2, with 9 bases matching TRBD1. The CDR3 loop spans 15 amino acids. J lost 7 bases, V lost 5 bases, and 11 bases had no gene match. Per germline, CDR1 SGHAT and CDR2 FQNNGV. CDR3 loop: CASSQMGTGIGGYTF. The CDR3 DNA reads TGTGCCAGCAGCCAAATGGGGACAGGGATAGGTGGCTACACCTTC.